These 11 T cell receptor beta chains came from one sample sequenced in a study of blood T cell repertoires in COVID-19. Sequenced by immunoSEQ multiplex PCR; TCRdb stores in-frame clones only, minus some. The data contain 330,000 or so clones, 88% of them singletons. The sequencing input was PBMCs or T cells enriched from blood (not recorded which). The receptors shown here come from a woman between 25 and 40 years old who had been exposed to COVID-19.

J is TRBJ2-7 and V is TRBV4-2; D might be TRBD2 (5 bases). The CDR3 extends over 16 amino acids. The germline V gene has CDR1 LGHNA and CDR2 YNFKEQ. V was shortened by 0 bases and J by 5 bases, with 17 bases between the two germline ends. The DNA for the CDR3 is TGTGCCAGCAGCCAAGATCGTCGGGGTAGTCTGAACGAGCAGTACTTC. This gives the protein CASSQDRRGSLNEQYF.

The J gene is TRBJ2-1, the V gene TRBV7-9; 12 nucleotides agree with TRBD2. The CDR3 is made up of 17 amino acids. The J segment lost 2 bases and the V segment lost 5 bases, leaving 7 bases of the junction unmatched. CDR1 is SEHNR, CDR2 FQNEAQ, per germline (reference sequence). CDR3 bases: TGTGCCAGCAGCGCCAGGACTAGCGGGACCCCCTACAATGAGCAGTTCTTC. Its protein is CASSARTSGTPYNEQFF.

The chain has TRBV3-1 (or the pseudogene TRBV3-2) and TRBJ2-5; D might be TRBD1 (5 bases). The V end was cut by 2 bases, the J end by 4 bases, with 8 bases between. The germline V gene encodes CDR1 LGHDT and CDR2 YNNKEL (reference sequence). The CDR3 has 13 residues. CDR3 in amino acids: CASSQRGSETQYF. The CDR3 DNA reads TGTGCCAGCAGCCAAAGGGGTTCAGAGACCCAGTACTTC.

The J gene is TRBJ1-2, the V gene TRBV19; TRBD1 aligns across 11 bases. CDR1 and CDR2 (germline): LNHDA, SQIVND (reference sequence). The CDR3 has 15 residues. Trimming removed 4 bases from V and 7 bases from J; junction bases left unmatched: 8. The CDR3 sequence: CASSTLGQGVSGYTF. The DNA of the CDR3 is TGTGCCAGTAGTACCCTGGGACAGGGGGTCTCTGGCTACACCTTC. Using reference TRBV19 and TRBJ1-2 for the parts outside the CDR3, the full variable domain is DGGITQSPKYLFRKEGQNVTLSCEQNLNHDAMYWYRQDPGQGLRLIYYSQIVNDFQKGDIAEGYSVSREKKESFPLTVTSAQKNPTAFYLCASSTLGQGVSGYTFGSGTRLTVV.

This chain links TRBV29-1 with TRBJ1-2; no definite D call. This CDR3 contains 11 residues. V shed 7 bases and J shed 0 bases, with 6 bases lying between them. The germline V gene has CDR1 SQVTM and CDR2 ANQGSEA. The CDR3 loop reads CSAPTNYGYTF. The CDR3 nucleotides read TGCAGCGCCCCAACTAACTATGGCTACACCTTC.

This clone was seen only a few times. This chain links TRBV5-1 with TRBJ1-2, with 9 bases aligning to TRBD1. Trimming removed 3 bases from V and 2 bases from J; junction bases left unmatched: 8. CDR1 and CDR2 (germline): SGHRS, YFSETQ. The CDR3 runs 16 residues. CDR3: CASSYITGGANYGYTF. In DNA form, the CDR3 reads TGCGCCAGCAGCTACATAACAGGGGGCGCGAACTATGGCTACACCTTC.

V and J are TRBV3-1 (or the pseudogene TRBV3-2) and TRBJ2-5; 8 bases map to TRBD1. Germline V gene sequence: CDR1 LGHDT, CDR2 YNNKEL (reference sequence). This CDR3 spans 14 amino acids. J lost 7 bases, V lost 1 base, and 5 bases had no gene match. CDR3 nucleotides: TGTGCCAGCAGCCAAGTCCAGGGGACAGGGACCCAGTACTTC. Its protein product is CASSQVQGTGTQYF.

The rearrangement links TRBV28 to TRBJ1-1; tentatively, D is TRBD1 (5 bases). V dropped 3 bases and J dropped 5 bases, with 16 bases sitting between them. The V gene's germline CDR1 is MDHEN and CDR2 SYDVKM. The CDR3 extends over 15 amino acids. The DNA for the CDR3 is TGTGCCAGCAGTTTGTCTACGGGGGACGGGACTGAAGCTTTCTTT. Protein product: CASSLSTGDGTEAFF.

The genes are TRBV2 and TRBJ2-3; 8 bases align to TRBD2. Germline loops: CDR1 SNHLY, CDR2 FYNNEI. V was pared by 3 bases and J by 7 bases, with 3 bases of the junction left unmatched. The CDR3 has 13 amino acids. CDR3 sequence (DNA): TGTGCCAGCAGTGAGTCGGGGGGGTATACGCAGTATTTT. Protein sequence: CASSESGGYTQYF.

This CDR3 reads CASSSDRGGYNSPLHF. The CDR3 nucleotides are TGTGCCAGCAGCTCAGACAGGGGCGGCTATAATTCACCCCTCCACTTT. The chain joins TRBV2 to TRBJ1-6, with 8 bases fitting TRBD1. The germline gives CDR1 SNHLY, CDR2 FYNNEI. The CDR3 length is 16 residues. The V segment lost 6 bases and the J segment 3 bases; nucleotides outside the gene matches: 7.

J is TRBJ1-1 and V is TRBV25-1, with TRBD1 as a possible D gene (5 bases). Germline-derived CDR1 and CDR2 are MGHDK and SYGVNS. The length of the CDR3 is 14 residues. Trimming took 0 bases from V and 6 from J, leaving 11 bases between them. CDR3 residues: CASSEYPGWAEAFF. The CDR3 DNA reads as TGTGCCAGCAGTGAATATCCAGGGTGGGCTGAAGCTTTCTTT.